The 15 T cell receptor beta chains listed next were all sequenced from one sample in a study of cytomegalovirus exposure and HLA in healthy donors. The PCR made use of 60 Vbeta and 13 Jbeta primers. TCRdb keeps only in-frame clones here, not all; method: immunoSEQ multiplex PCR. The table records around 99,000 clones, roughly 73% of them present only once. Sequencing was done on a sample of PBMCs. The receptors stem from a man younger than 40 in good health and CMV-seronegative.

This sequence joins TRBV19 and TRBJ2-7, with 10 positions matching TRBD1. The CDR3 runs to 13 residues. Germline CDR1 LNHDA, CDR2 SQIVND (reference sequence). The junction had 2 bases not matched to a gene; V was cut back by 3 bases and J by 6 bases. In DNA form, the CDR3 reads TGTGCCAGTAGTATTGGGACAGGGGTCGAGCAGTACTTC. This codes for CASSIGTGVEQYF. The whole variable domain, remainder taken from reference TRBV19 and TRBJ2-7, is DGGITQSPKYLFRKEGQNVTLSCEQNLNHDAMYWYRQDPGQGLRLIYYSQIVNDFQKGDIAEGYSVSREKKESFPLTVTSAQKNPTAFYLCASSIGTGVEQYFGPGTRLTVT.

V is TRBV6-5 and J is TRBJ1-4; D is undetermined. The CDR3 consists of 11 residues. Germline V gene data show CDR1 as MNHEY and CDR2 as SVGAGI. Trimming removed 10 bases at V and 3 bases at J, with 6 bases between. For the CDR3, the DNA is TGTGCCACCACTTCTAATGAAAAACTGTTTTTT. Protein: CATTSNEKLFF.

For the CDR3, the DNA is TGTGCCAGCAGCAACGACAGATTCATGAACACTGAAGCTTTCTTT. Translation: CASSNDRFMNTEAFF. The rearrangement uses TRBV7-9 and TRBJ1-1; possibly TRBD1 for D (5 bases). Germline CDR1 is SEHNR and CDR2 is FQNEAQ (reference sequence). The V and J ends lost 5 bases and 0 bases respectively, with 13 bases between them. The CDR3 totals 15 residues.

V gene TRBV5-1 combines with J gene TRBJ2-6; 7 nucleotides align to TRBD2. V shed 2 bases, J shed 0 bases, and the junction held 5 bases outside the gene matches. This CDR3 is 17 amino acids long. Germline lookup yields CDR1 SGHRS and CDR2 YFSETQ. The CDR3 here is CASSFLAAGSGANVLTF. The CDR3 DNA follows: TGCGCCAGCAGCTTCCTAGCGGCTGGCTCTGGGGCCAACGTCCTGACTTTC.

The gene calls are TRBV28 and TRBJ1-6; D possibly corresponds to TRBD1 (5 bases). The CDR3 has 15 amino acids. Germline values: CDR1 MDHEN, CDR2 SYDVKM. Trimming removed 5 bases from V and 0 bases from J, with 8 bases in between. CDR3 region: CASSVQDSYNSPLHF. In nucleotides, the CDR3 is TGTGCCAGCAGTGTACAGGACTCCTATAATTCACCCCTCCACTTT. The entire variable domain, with the rest obtained from reference TRBV28 and TRBJ1-6, is as follows: DVKVTQSSRYLVKRTGEKVFLECVQDMDHENMFWYRQDPGLGLRLIYFSYDVKMKEKGDIPEGYSVSREKKERFSLILESASTNQTSMYLCASSVQDSYNSPLHFGNGTRLTVT.

This rearrangement joins TRBV7-8 to TRBJ1-2; TRBD1 aligns across 10 bases. Germline lookup yields CDR1 SGHVS and CDR2 FQNEAQ. This CDR3 comprises 17 residues. The V and J ends lost 1 base and 11 bases, in that order; junction bases with no gene match: 16. The CDR3 spells CASSLGWAGSGTGAYTF. The CDR3 bases are TGTGCCAGCAGCTTAGGGTGGGCAGGATCCGGGACAGGGGCGTACACCTTC.

The V and J genes are TRBV19 and TRBJ1-4; D is uncertain. The germline CDR1 and CDR2 sequences are LNHDA and SQIVND (reference sequence). CDR3 length: 14 residues. Trimming stripped 3 bases from V and 0 bases from J, with 5 bases between. The CDR3 nucleotides read TGTGCCAGTAGTATCCGTTCAACTAATGAAAAACTGTTTTTT. Protein product: CASSIRSTNEKLFF.

This chain joins TRBV6-1 and TRBJ2-1; D not resolved. Looked up from germline, CDR1 is MNHNS and CDR2 is SASEGT. CDR3 size: 13 residues. V was trimmed by 7 bases and J by 5 bases, leaving 12 bases between them. CDR3 protein: CASTKLSNNEQFF. CDR3 DNA sequence: TGTGCCAGCACAAAACTATCTAACAATGAGCAGTTCTTC.

As for this clone: One junction end does not reproduce the germline sequence, and a read error may be involved. The chain employs TRBV4-1 and TRBJ1-2, with TRBD1 matching 7 bases. Germline assignment: CDR1 MGHRA and CDR2 YSYEKL. The CDR3 is made up of 18 amino acids. The CDR3 here is CASSKDDRELDFNYGYTF. In nucleotides, the CDR3 is TGCGCCAGCAGCAAAGACGACAGGGAGTTAGACTTTAACTATGGCTACACCTTC.

This clone came up once. The chain has TRBV25-1 and TRBJ1-3, with D tentatively TRBD1 (6 bases). Germline loops: CDR1 MGHDK, CDR2 SYGVNS. The CDR3 length is 17 residues. Trimming shortened V by 1 base and J by 0 bases, and 13 bases separated the two germline ends. In nucleotides, the CDR3 is TGTGCCAGCAGTGAATTGGGGGGGCTGAGCTCTGGAAACACCATATATTTT. Translating gives CASSELGGLSSGNTIYF.

The chain employs TRBV7-2 and TRBJ2-4; tentatively, D is TRBD1 (6 bases). Germline V gene lookup returns CDR1 SGHTA and CDR2 FQGNSA. V was pared by 3 bases and J by 8 bases, with 11 bases between. This CDR3 spans 13 amino acids. The CDR3 DNA sequence: TGTGCCAGCAGCTTGCAGGGGAAGTACATTCAGTACTTC. Encoded protein: CASSLQGKYIQYF. The full variable domain, in which reference TRBV7-2 and TRBJ2-4 provide the parts outside the CDR3, is GAGVSQSPSNKVTEKGKDVELRCDPISGHTALYWYRQSLGQGLEFLIYFQGNSAPDKSGLPSDRFSAERTGGSVSTLTIQRTQQEDSAVYLCASSLQGKYIQYFGAGTRLSVL.

This clone has more than one count but fewer than ten. The chain recombines TRBV5-1 with TRBJ1-1; TRBD1 aligns across 9 bases. This CDR3 is built from 16 residues. CDR1 and CDR2 from the germline V gene are SGHRS and YFSETQ. J was trimmed by 2 bases and V by 4 bases; bases with no gene match: 9. CDR3 DNA: TGCGCCAGCAGCCCCGGGACAGGGCGAGGTAACACTGAAGCTTTCTTT. The encoded protein is CASSPGTGRGNTEAFF. Based on the CDR3 plus reference TRBV5-1 and TRBJ1-1, the full variable domain is KAGVTQTPRYLIKTRGQQVTLSCSPISGHRSVSWYQQTPGQGLQFLFEYFSETQRNKGNFPGRFSGRQFSNSRSEMNVSTLELGDSALYLCASSPGTGRGNTEAFFGQGTRLTVV.

CDR3 sequence: CASSLGVAGYEQYF. The CDR3, as DNA: TGTGCCAGCAGTTTAGGGGTAGCGGGCTACGAGCAGTACTTC. This chain joins TRBV27 and TRBJ2-7; 7 bases are a match to TRBD2. Germline trimming cut 2 bases from V and 3 bases from J; bases unmatched to any gene: 4. This CDR3 is 14 amino acids long. CDR1 MNHEY and CDR2 SMNVEV come from the germline V gene (reference sequence).

In this sample, this clone turned up once. This chain connects TRBV6-6 to TRBJ2-5; no clear D gene. The DNA end is more similar to TRBJ2-7, so the J call may be wrong. Germline CDR1 MNHNY, CDR2 SVGAGI (reference sequence). The CDR3 length is 16 residues. The CDR3 region is CASSADLGLSSYEQYF. CDR3 nucleotides: TGTGCCAGCAGTGCTGACCTGGGCTTGAGCTCCTACGAGCAGTACTTC.

This clone has just a few counts. CDR3: CASSPETGRDQPQHF. The CDR3 coding sequence is TGTGCCAGCAGCCCCGAGACAGGGCGGGATCAGCCCCAGCATTTT. V and J are TRBV21-1 and TRBJ1-5; TRBD1 reflects the table's D call only, with no check against the DNA. TRBV21-1 is assigned pseudogene status. CDR3 size: 15 residues.